These 23 T cell receptor beta chains were sequenced from one sample in a study of metastatic and nonmetastatic thyroid tumors. Using MiXCR, TCRdb re-called clones from the PCR reads. In the table there are 15,000 to 20,000 clones, around 31% of which are singletons. Until they underwent thyroid surgery, no patient had received any treatment. Source material: tumor tissue. These receptors were obtained from a male donor with papillary thyroid cancer or a benign thyroid nodule (not recorded which). Some clones in this sample may be carry-over from other donors' samples.

This clone was counted many times. The chain carries TRBV9 and TRBJ2-3; TRBD1 or TRBD2 may be the D gene (6 bases each). The germline V and J ends were trimmed by 7 bases and 2 bases, with 17 bases remaining between them. Germline V lookup: CDR1 SGDLS, CDR2 YYNGEE. This CDR3 has 15 residues. CDR3: CASAGVGGHTDTQYF. The DNA for the CDR3 is TGTGCCAGCGCCGGGGTCGGGGGACACACAGATACGCAGTATTTT.

The gene calls are TRBV28 and TRBJ2-3, with 11 bases identical to TRBD2. In germline, CDR1 is MDHEN, CDR2 SYDVKM. The CDR3 contains 17 residues. The V and J ends lost 6 bases and 3 bases, in that order; junction bases with no gene match: 11. Here the CDR3 reads CASRSLSGREVTDTQYF. CDR3 DNA: TGTGCCAGCAGATCCCTTAGCGGGAGGGAGGTGACAGATACGCAGTATTTT.

The chain is built from TRBV5-8 and TRBJ2-7; D ambiguous. Germline CDR1 SGHTS, CDR2 YDEGEE. The CDR3 totals 12 residues. Trimming pared 9 bases from V and 0 bases from J, leaving 10 bases between. The CDR3 coding sequence is TGTGCCAACAACCCGAGCTCCTACGAGCAGTACTTC. Protein sequence: CANNPSSYEQYF.

This clone was observed at least ten times. The DNA for the CDR3 is TGTGCTAGTGCCTACAGCGGGGGGGGGCGTGAGCAGTTCTTC. Encoded protein: CASAYSGGGREQFF. The V gene is TRBV12-5, the J gene TRBJ2-1, with 10 positions matching TRBD2. Germline V gene lookup returns CDR1 LGHNT and CDR2 FRNRAP. The V segment lost 7 bases and the J segment 9 bases; nucleotides outside the gene matches: 9. The CDR3 contains 14 residues.

Ten or more counts support this clone. The rearrangement links TRBV20-1 to TRBJ2-3, with TRBD2 as a possible D gene (5 bases). The CDR3 consists of 15 residues. V lost 3 bases and J 0 bases, leaving 13 bases between the germline ends. Germline V gives CDR1 DFQATT, CDR2 SNEGSKA (reference sequence). CDR3 bases: TGCAGTGCTAGCACAGCGGTAGGAAGCACAGATACGCAGTATTTT. Translating it yields CSASTAVGSTDTQYF.

This clone occurred many times. V gene TRBV7-3 combines with J gene TRBJ2-3; D call uncertain. Germline CDR1 SGHTA, CDR2 FQGTGA. The CDR3 runs to 14 residues. The ends were cut back, 6 bases at V and 3 bases at J, with 13 bases in the middle. CDR3 protein: CASSLNGRTDTQYF. CDR3 in DNA: TGTGCCAGCAGTCTGAATGGCCGAACAGATACGCAGTATTTT.

The chain's CDR3 is CASSPSGSTEQYF. The CDR3 DNA reads as TGTGCCAGCAGCCCTAGCGGGAGTACCGAGCAGTACTTC. J is TRBJ2-7 and V is TRBV11-3; 10 bases are a match to TRBD2. Germline V gene sequence: CDR1 SGHNT, CDR2 YENEEA. This CDR3 is 13 amino acids long. Trimming cost V 5 bases and J 6 bases; bases outside gene matches: 4.

The J gene is TRBJ2-7, the V gene TRBV25-1; D is unclear. The CDR3 runs to 13 residues. Germline CDR1 is MGHDK and CDR2 is SYGVNS. Between the trimmed V and J ends, which lost 6 bases and 6 bases, there was a span of 15 bases. CDR3 residues: CASSPPPGSEQYF. The CDR3 DNA is TGTGCCAGCAGCCCCCCCCCGGGTTCCGAGCAGTACTTC.

This clone is termed medium-sized (0.01 to 0.1%). The rearrangement uses TRBV7-2 and TRBJ2-7; D unclear. CDR3 size: 14 residues. Germline lookup yields CDR1 SGHTA and CDR2 FQGNSA. Between the trimmed V and J ends, which lost 0 bases and 6 bases, there was a span of 12 bases. DNA for the CDR3: TGTGCCAGCAGCTTAGCTCTAGATCCGGGCGAGCAGTACTTC. As protein: CASSLALDPGEQYF.

This clone has ten or more counts. This may be a read error: a much more frequent sequence differs by one nucleotide. This sequence joins TRBV30 and TRBJ1-2; D unresolved. This CDR3 comprises 12 residues. Germline values: CDR1 GTSNPN, CDR2 SVGIG (reference sequence). The germline V and J ends were trimmed by 5 bases and 4 bases, with 11 bases remaining between them. The CDR3 spells CAWRGASYGYTF. In DNA, the CDR3 is TGTGCCTGGCGGGGAGCTAGCTATGGCTACACCTTC.

In its sample, this clone ranks as medium-sized. The genes are TRBV19 and TRBJ1-1; 9 bases are shared with TRBD1. The J segment lost 4 bases and the V segment lost 6 bases, leaving 6 bases of the junction unmatched. The CDR3 is made up of 14 amino acids. The V gene's germline CDR1 is LNHDA and CDR2 SQIVND (reference sequence). The CDR3 loop reads CASRGQGTVTEAFF. The CDR3 nucleotides read TGTGCCAGTAGGGGACAGGGAACGGTCACTGAAGCTTTCTTT.

Relative to its sample, this clone is medium-sized. V and J are TRBV9 and TRBJ2-7; D possibly corresponds to TRBD2 (5 bases). This CDR3 has 13 residues. V lost 3 bases to trimming and J lost 7 bases, with 14 bases between them. The V gene's germline CDR1 is SGDLS and CDR2 YYNGEE. The CDR3 loop reads CASSGTFGGEQYF. The CDR3 DNA reads as TGTGCCAGCAGCGGTACCTTCGGCGGGGAGCAGTACTTC.

At least ten counts were recorded for this clone. The rearrangement links TRBV4-1 to TRBJ1-6; D is perhaps TRBD1 (5 bases). This CDR3 has 14 residues. CDR1 is MGHRA and CDR2 is YSYEKL in the germline V gene. Trimming took 3 bases from V and 7 from J, leaving 10 bases between them. DNA of the CDR3: TGCGCCAGCAGCCAGACAGAGCTGAATTCACCCCTCCACTTT. Protein sequence: CASSQTELNSPLHF.

The chain employs TRBV4-2 and TRBJ2-3; 7 nucleotides align to TRBD2. The ends lost 1 base at V and 8 bases at J; junction bases unmatched: 15. CDR3 length: 17 amino acids. The germline CDR1 and CDR2 sequences are LGHNA and YNFKEQ. The CDR3 DNA reads TGTGCCAGCAGCCAAGGGCGTGGCGGGAGAGAGGAGGGTACGCAGTATTTT. As protein: CASSQGRGGREEGTQYF.

A word on this clone: A read error may explain this, as a much larger clone is one base away. The J gene is TRBJ2-3, the V gene TRBV20-1, with 10 bases identical to TRBD1. The CDR3 length is 15 residues. Germline V lookup: CDR1 DFQATT, CDR2 SNEGSKA (reference sequence). In DNA, the CDR3 is TGCAGTACTAGGATCGGGACAGGGGTACTAGATACGCAGTATTTT. Its protein is CSTRIGTGVLDTQYF.

Judged by abundance, this clone is medium-sized. V gene TRBV11-1 combines with J gene TRBJ2-2; 9 bases agree with TRBD1. CDR3 length: 16 residues. The germline CDR1 and CDR2 sequences are SGHAT and FQDESV (reference sequence). Trimming cost V 4 bases and J 4 bases; bases outside gene matches: 7. CDR3 residues: CASSWGQGFTTGELFF. CDR3 nucleotide sequence: TGTGCCAGCAGCTGGGGACAGGGATTCACCACCGGGGAGCTGTTTTTT.

This clone was picked up many times. Other DNA sequences in this sample translate to the same CDR3. The chain carries TRBV5-5 and TRBJ2-7, with 8 nucleotides matching TRBD2. V lost 0 bases to trimming and J lost 4 bases; unmatched junction nucleotides: 6. This CDR3 has 15 residues. Germline assignment: CDR1 SGHKS and CDR2 YYEKEE (reference sequence). Here the CDR3 DNA reads TGTGCCAGCAGCTTGGATCGCGGGGGGTTTTACGAGCAGTACTTC. Translation: CASSLDRGGFYEQYF.

This clone qualifies as medium-sized. This chain uses TRBV6-5 with TRBJ1-1; 7 bases line up with TRBD1. CDR3 length: 15 residues. J gave up 6 bases and V 0 bases, and 7 bases lay outside the gene matches. CDR1 is MNHEY and CDR2 is SVGAGI in the germline V gene. The CDR3 here is CASSYSNQGGSEAFF. In DNA, the CDR3 is TGTGCCAGCAGTTACTCGAACCAGGGGGGGTCTGAAGCTTTCTTT.

This clone was seen at least ten times. The chain has TRBV30 and TRBJ2-1; 9 positions agree with TRBD2. The V and J ends lost 7 bases and 3 bases, in that order; junction bases with no gene match: 10. This CDR3 has 15 residues. The V gene's germline CDR1 is GTSNPN and CDR2 SVGIG (reference sequence). In DNA, the CDR3 is TGTGCCTATACTAGGCGGGAGGGCCGCTACAATGAGCAGTTCTTC. Its translation is CAYTRREGRYNEQFF.

This clone has just a few counts. J is TRBJ2-1 and V is TRBV12-3 or TRBV12-4; TRBD2 might be the D (5 bases). Trimming pared 6 bases from V and 5 bases from J, leaving 11 bases between. The CDR3 has 13 residues. The chain's CDR3 is CASRQRDHNEQFF. The CDR3, as DNA: TGTGCCAGCAGACAACGGGATCACAATGAGCAGTTCTTC.

The chain joins TRBV6-6 to TRBJ2-7; the D is unclear. CDR1 and CDR2 from the germline V gene are MNHNY and SVGAGI (reference sequence). The CDR3 is 15 residues long. The germline V and J ends were trimmed by 0 bases and 0 bases, with 9 bases remaining between them. DNA of the CDR3: TGTGCCAGCAGTTACTCGACGACACTCTCCTACGAGCAGTACTTC. Amino acids: CASSYSTTLSYEQYF.

This clone occurred a few times. V and J are TRBV27 and TRBJ2-2, with 7 positions matching TRBD2. Unmatched junction bases numbered 3, after V lost 1 base and J lost 1 base. Germline V CDR1 and CDR2: MNHEY, SMNVEV (reference sequence). The CDR3 consists of 16 residues. The DNA of the CDR3 is TGTGCCAGCAGTTTATTGAGCGGGGTGAACACCGGGGAGCTGTTTTTT. The encoded protein is CASSLLSGVNTGELFF.

In its sample, this clone was seen many times. A much larger clone differs by one base, so this may be a read error. Other DNA sequences in this sample translate to the same CDR3. The V call is TRBV7-9, the J call TRBJ2-1; D uncertain. Germline values: CDR1 SEHNR, CDR2 FQNEAQ (reference sequence). V was shortened by 1 base and J by 5 bases, with 6 bases between the two germline ends. The CDR3 contains 13 residues. The CDR3 nucleotides read TGTGCCAGCAGCTTAGACAGAGACAATGAGCAGTTCTTC. It encodes CASSLDRDNEQFF.